What follows describes a single TCR beta chain. The junction departs from the called germline gene at one end, perhaps through a read error. These data come from a study of blood T cell repertoires in COVID-19. For the study at large: PBMCs, B-cell-depleted T cells, or T cells were the source of the cDNA or gDNA that made up the material.

Authors' data handling: Amplification of reference gene primers provided the estimated nucleated cell counts. The protocol was immunoSEQ multiplex PCR, while the TCRdb copy is restricted to in-frame clones and leaves out a portion. That table is the source of V, J and clone size, and D and trimming were worked out from the DNA. The profile shows about 240,000 clones, more than 80% of them singletons. The length of the CDR3 is 12 residues. The germline gives CDR1 SNHLY, CDR2 FYNNEI. Sequences were obtained from peripheral blood. The chain joins TRBV2 to TRBJ2-7, with TRBD2 as a possible D gene (5 bases). The sequence was obtained from a human donor in a cohort sampled during active COVID-19. The CDR3, as DNA: TGTGCCAGCAGGGAAGGACTCTACGAGCAGTACTTC. It specifies CASREGLYEQYF. The whole variable domain, filled in from reference TRBV2 and TRBJ2-7, reads EPEVTQTPSHQVTQMGQEVILRCVPISNHLYFYWYRQILGQKVEFLVSFYNNEISEKSEIFDDQFSVERPDGSNFTLKIRSTKLEDSAMYFCASREGLYEQYFGPGTRLTVT.